Listed below are T cell receptor beta chains from one sample, sequenced in a study of a mutant IDH1 vaccine in newly diagnosed glioma. No antigens are known for them. The assay was immunoSEQ multiplex PCR, and TCRdb's table has in-frame clones only and misses some. The data show around 36,000 clones, roughly nine tenths seen once. Here the sequenced sample was PBMCs, taken from a glioma patient whose treatment included an IDH1 peptide vaccine. The origin of the receptors is a man aged 50 to 60 with glioma. Each CDR3 is given with its conserved first and last residue. D genes are given only for firm matches. Not every row has a clone size; where given, it reads once, few, many or a size class.

j_gene: TRBJ2-7
abundance: -
d_gene: TRBD1
v_gene: TRBV5-1
CDR3aa: CASSPGTGNYEQYF
CDR3nt: TGCGCCAGCAGCCCGGGGACAGGGAATTACGAGCAGTACTTC

j_gene: TRBJ2-1
abundance: once
d_gene: TRBD2
v_gene: TRBV9
CDR3aa: CASSVDGGSWDEQFF
CDR3nt: TGTGCCAGCAGCGTAGACGGCGGGAGCTGGGATGAGCAGTTCTTC

j_gene: TRBJ1-2
abundance: -
d_gene: -
v_gene: TRBV29-1
CDR3aa: CSVDNLSHGYTF
CDR3nt: TGCAGCGTTGACAACTTATCCCATGGCTACACCTTC

j_gene: TRBJ1-5
abundance: -
d_gene: -
v_gene: TRBV27
CDR3aa: CASSPVGQPQHF
CDR3nt: TGTGCCAGCAGTCCCGTGGGACAGCCCCAGCATTTT

j_gene: TRBJ1-3
abundance: -
d_gene: TRBD1
v_gene: TRBV4-1
CDR3aa: CASYGTGKIGNTIYF
CDR3nt: TGCGCCAGCTATGGGACAGGGAAAATTGGAAACACCATATATTTT

j_gene: TRBJ2-5
abundance: -
d_gene: -
v_gene: TRBV7-7
CDR3aa: CASSLVTGIETQYF
CDR3nt: TGTGCTAGCAGCTTAGTAACGGGTATAGAGACCCAGTACTTC

j_gene: TRBJ2-3
abundance: -
d_gene: -
v_gene: TRBV9
CDR3aa: CASSVGGGGTDTQYF
CDR3nt: TGTGCCAGCAGCGTCGGGGGCGGGGGCACAGATACGCAGTATTTT

j_gene: TRBJ1-3
abundance: -
d_gene: -
v_gene: TRBV5-4
CDR3aa: CASRVSGSIGNTIYF
CDR3nt: TGTGCCAGCAGAGTTTCGGGGAGTATCGGAAACACCATATATTTT

j_gene: TRBJ2-2
abundance: once
d_gene: -
v_gene: TRBV28
CDR3aa: CASGGTPGVELFF
CDR3nt: TGTGCCAGCGGCGGGACTCCGGGCGTGGAGCTGTTTTTT

j_gene: TRBJ1-4
abundance: -
d_gene: -
v_gene: TRBV9
CDR3aa: CASSGSNEKLFF
CDR3nt: TGTGCCAGCAGCGGCTCTAATGAAAAACTGTTTTTT

j_gene: TRBJ1-1
abundance: -
d_gene: TRBD1
v_gene: TRBV5-1
CDR3aa: CASSLVPRQGNTEAFF
CDR3nt: TGCGCCAGCAGCTTGGTTCCAAGACAGGGGAACACTGAAGCTTTCTTT

j_gene: TRBJ2-3
abundance: -
d_gene: TRBD2
v_gene: TRBV4-1
CDR3aa: CASRQAGGADTQYF
CDR3nt: TGCGCCAGCAGGCAAGCGGGAGGGGCAGATACGCAGTATTTT

j_gene: TRBJ2-7
abundance: once
d_gene: -
v_gene: TRBV6-5
CDR3aa: CASRSGGQGIEQYF
CDR3nt: TGTGCCAGCCGCTCTGGTGGGCAGGGGATAGAGCAGTACTTC

j_gene: TRBJ2-7
abundance: -
d_gene: TRBD1
v_gene: TRBV14
CDR3aa: CASSPGQGEGEQYF
CDR3nt: TGTGCCAGCAGCCCGGGACAGGGCGAAGGCGAGCAGTACTTC

j_gene: TRBJ1-6
abundance: -
d_gene: -
v_gene: TRBV14
CDR3aa: CASSQDLGNSPLHF
CDR3nt: TGTGCCAGCAGCCAAGATCTAGGGAATTCACCCCTCCACTTT

j_gene: TRBJ1-2
abundance: -
d_gene: TRBD1
v_gene: TRBV4-3
CDR3aa: CASSQDLGFSGRGYGYTF
CDR3nt: TGCGCCAGCAGCCAAGATCTTGGGTTTAGTGGCAGGGGGTATGGCTACACCTTC

j_gene: TRBJ1-2
abundance: -
d_gene: -
v_gene: TRBV30
CDR3aa: CAWSVTGGTGYTF
CDR3nt: TGTGCCTGGAGTGTAACCGGGGGGACTGGCTACACCTTC

j_gene: TRBJ1-4
abundance: -
d_gene: TRBD1
v_gene: TRBV28
CDR3aa: CASSLLDRANEKLFF
CDR3nt: TGTGCCAGCAGTTTACTGGACAGGGCCAATGAAAAACTGTTTTTT

j_gene: TRBJ2-2
abundance: -
d_gene: -
v_gene: TRBV18
CDR3aa: CASSPPGRGELFF
CDR3nt: TGTGCCAGCTCACCACCGGGCCGCGGGGAGCTGTTTTTT

j_gene: TRBJ2-3
abundance: -
d_gene: -
v_gene: TRBV5-1
CDR3aa: CASSLGGGNTDTQYF
CDR3nt: TGCGCCAGCAGCTTGGGTGGGGGGAACACAGATACGCAGTATTTT

j_gene: TRBJ2-5
abundance: -
d_gene: TRBD1
v_gene: TRBV7-9
CDR3aa: CASTTGQGRWETQYF
CDR3nt: TGTGCCAGCACGACCGGACAGGGACGTTGGGAGACCCAGTACTTC

j_gene: TRBJ1-1
abundance: -
d_gene: -
v_gene: TRBV23-1
CDR3aa: CASSQCPTTDTEAFF
CDR3nt: TGCGCCAGCAGTCAATGCCCGACCACGGACACTGAAGCTTTCTTT

j_gene: TRBJ2-7
abundance: -
d_gene: -
v_gene: TRBV28
CDR3aa: CASTQSYEQYF
CDR3nt: TGTGCCAGCACTCAGTCCTACGAGCAGTACTTC

j_gene: TRBJ2-3
abundance: -
d_gene: -
v_gene: TRBV4-2
CDR3aa: CASSQKTAATNTDTQYF
CDR3nt: TGTGCCAGCAGCCAAAAGACCGCGGCTACAAACACAGATACGCAGTATTTT

j_gene: TRBJ1-4
abundance: -
d_gene: -
v_gene: TRBV4-1
CDR3aa: CASSPDQGTGEKLFF
CDR3nt: TGCGCCAGCAGCCCCGACCAGGGAACTGGGGAAAAACTGTTTTTT

j_gene: TRBJ2-3
abundance: -
d_gene: TRBD1
v_gene: TRBV27
CDR3aa: CASSLGQGTDTQYF
CDR3nt: TGTGCCAGCAGTTTGGGACAGGGTACAGATACGCAGTATTTT

j_gene: TRBJ2-7
abundance: -
d_gene: -
v_gene: TRBV29-1
CDR3aa: CSVGSARDGYEQYF
CDR3nt: TGCAGCGTTGGGTCTGCCAGGGACGGCTACGAGCAGTACTTC

j_gene: TRBJ2-7
abundance: -
d_gene: -
v_gene: TRBV6-5
CDR3aa: CASSPTSTASYEQYF
CDR3nt: TGTGCCAGCAGTCCGACCTCGACAGCTTCCTACGAGCAGTACTTC

j_gene: TRBJ2-5
abundance: -
d_gene: -
v_gene: TRBV19
CDR3aa: CASTPGRGRERETQYF
CDR3nt: TGTGCCAGTACCCCCGGTAGGGGCAGGGAAAGGGAGACCCAGTACTTC